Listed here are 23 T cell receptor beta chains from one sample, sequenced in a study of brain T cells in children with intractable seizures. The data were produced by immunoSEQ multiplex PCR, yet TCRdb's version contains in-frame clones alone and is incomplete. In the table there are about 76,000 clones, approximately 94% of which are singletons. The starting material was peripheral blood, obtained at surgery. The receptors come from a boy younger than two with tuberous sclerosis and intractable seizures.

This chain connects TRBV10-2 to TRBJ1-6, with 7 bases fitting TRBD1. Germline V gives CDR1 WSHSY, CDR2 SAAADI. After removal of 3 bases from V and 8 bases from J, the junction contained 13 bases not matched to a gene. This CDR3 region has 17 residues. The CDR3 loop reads CASSDRRQGGTDSPLHF. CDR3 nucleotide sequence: TGCGCCAGCAGTGATAGGAGGCAGGGGGGTACCGATTCACCCCTCCACTTT.

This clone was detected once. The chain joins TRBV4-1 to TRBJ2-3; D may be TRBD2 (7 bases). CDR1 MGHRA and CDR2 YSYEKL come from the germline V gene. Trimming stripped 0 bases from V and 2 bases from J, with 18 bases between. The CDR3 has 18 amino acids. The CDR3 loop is CASSQDPPGGEFTDTQYF. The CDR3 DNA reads TGCGCCAGCAGCCAAGATCCGCCGGGGGGCGAGTTCACAGATACGCAGTATTTT.

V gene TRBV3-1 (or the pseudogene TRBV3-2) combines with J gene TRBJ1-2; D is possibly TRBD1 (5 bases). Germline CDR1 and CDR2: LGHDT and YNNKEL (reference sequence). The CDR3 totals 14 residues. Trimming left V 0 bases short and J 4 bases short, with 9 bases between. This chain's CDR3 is CASSQEWGGYGYTF. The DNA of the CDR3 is TGTGCCAGCAGCCAAGAGTGGGGGGGCTATGGCTACACCTTC.

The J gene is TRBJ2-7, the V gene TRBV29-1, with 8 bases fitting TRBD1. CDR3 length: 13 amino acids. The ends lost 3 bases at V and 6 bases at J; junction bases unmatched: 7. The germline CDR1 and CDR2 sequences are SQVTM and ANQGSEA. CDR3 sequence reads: CSVEGETGVEQYF. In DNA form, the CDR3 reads TGCAGCGTTGAGGGGGAGACAGGGGTCGAGCAGTACTTC.

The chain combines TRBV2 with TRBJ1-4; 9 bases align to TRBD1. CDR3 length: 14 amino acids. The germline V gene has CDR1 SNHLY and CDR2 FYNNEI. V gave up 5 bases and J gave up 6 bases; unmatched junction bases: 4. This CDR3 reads CASSSGTGYEKLFF. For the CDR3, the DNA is TGTGCCAGCAGTTCCGGGACAGGGTATGAAAAACTGTTTTTT.

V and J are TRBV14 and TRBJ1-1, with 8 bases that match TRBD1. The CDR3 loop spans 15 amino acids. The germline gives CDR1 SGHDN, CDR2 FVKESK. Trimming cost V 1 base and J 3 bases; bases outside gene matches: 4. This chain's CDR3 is CASSQAGGADTEAFF. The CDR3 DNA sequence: TGTGCCAGCAGCCAAGCAGGGGGCGCGGACACTGAAGCTTTCTTT. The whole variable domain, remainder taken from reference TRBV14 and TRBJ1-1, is EAGVTQFPSHSVIEKGQTVTLRCDPISGHDNLYWYRRVMGKEIKFLLHFVKESKQDESGMPNNRFLAERTGGTYSTLKVQPAELEDSGVYFCASSQAGGADTEAFFGQGTRLTVV.

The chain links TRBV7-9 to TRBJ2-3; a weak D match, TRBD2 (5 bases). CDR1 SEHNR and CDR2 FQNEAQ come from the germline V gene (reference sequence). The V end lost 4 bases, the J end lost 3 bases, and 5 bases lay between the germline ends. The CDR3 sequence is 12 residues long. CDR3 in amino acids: CASSWTTDTQYF. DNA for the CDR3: TGTGCCAGCAGCTGGACTACAGATACGCAGTATTTT. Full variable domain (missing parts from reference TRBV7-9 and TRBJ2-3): DTGVSQNPRHKITKRGQNVTFRCDPISEHNRLYWYRQTLGQGPEFLTYFQNEAQLEKSRLLSDRFSAERPKGSFSTLEIQRTEQGDSAMYLCASSWTTDTQYFGPGTRLTVL.

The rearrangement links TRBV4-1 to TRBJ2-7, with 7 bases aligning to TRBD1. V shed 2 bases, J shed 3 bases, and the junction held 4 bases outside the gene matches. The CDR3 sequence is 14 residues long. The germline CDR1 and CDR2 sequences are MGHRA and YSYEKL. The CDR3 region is CASSQNRGDYEQYF. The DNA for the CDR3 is TGCGCCAGCAGCCAAAACAGGGGAGACTACGAGCAGTACTTC.

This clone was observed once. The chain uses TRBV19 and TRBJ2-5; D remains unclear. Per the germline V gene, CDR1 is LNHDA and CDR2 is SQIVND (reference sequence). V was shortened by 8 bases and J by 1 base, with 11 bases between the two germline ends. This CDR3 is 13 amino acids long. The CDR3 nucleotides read TGTGCCAGTCGACTCCGCGCCCAAGAGACCCAGTACTTC. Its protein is CASRLRAQETQYF.

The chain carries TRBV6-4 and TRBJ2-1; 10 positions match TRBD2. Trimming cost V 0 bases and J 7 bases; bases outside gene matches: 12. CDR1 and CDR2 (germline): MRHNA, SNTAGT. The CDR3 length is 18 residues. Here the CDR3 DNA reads TGTGCCAGCAGTGACTCTTACGTGGTAGCGGGAGGTGTAAATGAGCAGTTCTTC. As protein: CASSDSYVVAGGVNEQFF.

DNA of the CDR3: TGCGCCAGTCGGGTCACGAACACCGGGGAGCTGTTTTTT. Its translation is CASRVTNTGELFF. The genes are TRBV5-1 and TRBJ2-2; D gene ambiguous. CDR1 is SGHRS and CDR2 is YFSETQ in the germline V gene. The CDR3 loop spans 13 amino acids. The ends were cut back, 8 bases at V and 0 bases at J, with 8 bases in the middle.

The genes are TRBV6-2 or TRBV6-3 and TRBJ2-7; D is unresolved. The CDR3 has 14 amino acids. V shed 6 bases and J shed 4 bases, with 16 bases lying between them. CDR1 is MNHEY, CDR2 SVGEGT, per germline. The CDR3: CASSSVDLLYEQYF. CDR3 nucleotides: TGTGCCAGCAGCTCCGTCGACCTACTATACGAGCAGTACTTC.

CDR3 in amino acids: CASVPLAGSTDTQYF. In nucleotides, the CDR3 is TGTGCCAGCGTACCACTGGCAGGGAGCACAGATACGCAGTATTTT. The rearrangement joins TRBV7-9 to TRBJ2-3, with D perhaps TRBD1 (5 bases). Deletions cut 8 bases from V and 0 bases from J, with 15 bases between. The CDR3 is 15 amino acids. The germline V gene encodes CDR1 SEHNR and CDR2 FQNEAQ (reference sequence).

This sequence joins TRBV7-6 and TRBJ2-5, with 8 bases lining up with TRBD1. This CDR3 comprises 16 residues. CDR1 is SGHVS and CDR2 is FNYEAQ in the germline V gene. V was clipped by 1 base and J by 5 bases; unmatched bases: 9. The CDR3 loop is CASSLVEQGEWETQYF. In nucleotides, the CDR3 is TGTGCCAGCAGCTTAGTAGAACAGGGGGAATGGGAGACCCAGTACTTC.

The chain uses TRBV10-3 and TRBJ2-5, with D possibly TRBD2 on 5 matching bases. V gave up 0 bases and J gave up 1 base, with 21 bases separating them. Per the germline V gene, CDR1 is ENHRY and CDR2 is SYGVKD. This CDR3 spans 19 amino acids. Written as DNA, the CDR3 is TGTGCCATCAGTGAGTCGTTGGGAGTGGGCAGGCCCGTCCAAGAGACCCAGTACTTC. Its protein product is CAISESLGVGRPVQETQYF.

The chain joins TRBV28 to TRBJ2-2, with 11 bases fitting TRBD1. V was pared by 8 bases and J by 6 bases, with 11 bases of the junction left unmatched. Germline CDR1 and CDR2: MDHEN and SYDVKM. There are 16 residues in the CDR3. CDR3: CASHYSGTGGPGELFF. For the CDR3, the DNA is TGTGCCAGCCATTATTCCGGGACAGGGGGTCCCGGGGAGCTGTTTTTT. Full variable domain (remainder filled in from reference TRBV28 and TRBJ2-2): DVKVTQSSRYLVKRTGEKVFLECVQDMDHENMFWYRQDPGLGLRLIYFSYDVKMKEKGDIPEGYSVSREKKERFSLILESASTNQTSMYLCASHYSGTGGPGELFFGEGSRLTVL.

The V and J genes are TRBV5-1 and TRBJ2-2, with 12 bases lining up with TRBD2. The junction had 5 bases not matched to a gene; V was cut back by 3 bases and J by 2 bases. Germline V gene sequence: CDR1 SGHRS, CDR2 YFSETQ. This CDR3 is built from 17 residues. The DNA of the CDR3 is TGCGCCAGCAGCTCTCGGGGACTAGCGGGCAACACCGGGGAGCTGTTTTTT. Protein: CASSSRGLAGNTGELFF.

The CDR3 DNA follows: TGTGCCAGCTCACCAGGACTAGCGGGGTACAATGAGCAGTTCTTC. Protein sequence: CASSPGLAGYNEQFF. The rearrangement links TRBV18 to TRBJ2-1; 12 bases align to TRBD2. The CDR3 covers 15 residues. The ends lost 2 bases at V and 4 bases at J; junction bases unmatched: 0. Germline lookup yields CDR1 KGHSH and CDR2 LQKENI. Full variable domain (remainder filled in from reference TRBV18 and TRBJ2-1): NAGVMQNPRHLVRRRGQEARLRCSPMKGHSHVYWYRQLPEEGLKFMVYLQKENIIDESGMPKERFSAEFPKEGPSILRIQQVVRGDSAAYFCASSPGLAGYNEQFFGPGTRLTVL.

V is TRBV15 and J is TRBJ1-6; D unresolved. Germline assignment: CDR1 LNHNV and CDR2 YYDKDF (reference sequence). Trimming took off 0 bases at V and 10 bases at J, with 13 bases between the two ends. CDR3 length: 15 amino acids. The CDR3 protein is CATSRDLRSLSPLHF. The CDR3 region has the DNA TGTGCCACCAGCAGAGACTTACGGTCCTTGTCACCCCTCCACTTT.

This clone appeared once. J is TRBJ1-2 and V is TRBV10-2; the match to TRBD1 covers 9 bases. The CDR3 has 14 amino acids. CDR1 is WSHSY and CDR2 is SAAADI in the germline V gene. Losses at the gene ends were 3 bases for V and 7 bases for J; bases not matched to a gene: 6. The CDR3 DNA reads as TGCGCCAGCAGTGACGCGGACAGGGGCGGTGGCTACACCTTC. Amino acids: CASSDADRGGGYTF.

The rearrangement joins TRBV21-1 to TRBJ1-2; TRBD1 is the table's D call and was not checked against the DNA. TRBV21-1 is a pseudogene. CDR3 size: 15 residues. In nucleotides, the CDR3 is TGTGCCAGCAGCAAAATAGGGGTGACAGGTCATGGCTACACCTTC. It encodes CASSKIGVTGHGYTF.

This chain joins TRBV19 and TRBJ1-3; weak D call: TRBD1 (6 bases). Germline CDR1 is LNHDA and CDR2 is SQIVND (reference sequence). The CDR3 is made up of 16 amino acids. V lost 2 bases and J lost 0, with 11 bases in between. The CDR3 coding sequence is TGTGCCAGTAGTATACCTGCGGACAGCTCTGGAAACACCATATATTTT. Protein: CASSIPADSSGNTIYF.

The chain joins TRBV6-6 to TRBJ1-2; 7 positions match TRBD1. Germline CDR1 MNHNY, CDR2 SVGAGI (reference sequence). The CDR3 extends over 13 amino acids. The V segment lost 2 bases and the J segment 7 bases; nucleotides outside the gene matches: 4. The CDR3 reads CASSYMTGTGYTF. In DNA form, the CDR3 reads TGTGCCAGCAGTTACATGACAGGGACTGGCTACACCTTC.